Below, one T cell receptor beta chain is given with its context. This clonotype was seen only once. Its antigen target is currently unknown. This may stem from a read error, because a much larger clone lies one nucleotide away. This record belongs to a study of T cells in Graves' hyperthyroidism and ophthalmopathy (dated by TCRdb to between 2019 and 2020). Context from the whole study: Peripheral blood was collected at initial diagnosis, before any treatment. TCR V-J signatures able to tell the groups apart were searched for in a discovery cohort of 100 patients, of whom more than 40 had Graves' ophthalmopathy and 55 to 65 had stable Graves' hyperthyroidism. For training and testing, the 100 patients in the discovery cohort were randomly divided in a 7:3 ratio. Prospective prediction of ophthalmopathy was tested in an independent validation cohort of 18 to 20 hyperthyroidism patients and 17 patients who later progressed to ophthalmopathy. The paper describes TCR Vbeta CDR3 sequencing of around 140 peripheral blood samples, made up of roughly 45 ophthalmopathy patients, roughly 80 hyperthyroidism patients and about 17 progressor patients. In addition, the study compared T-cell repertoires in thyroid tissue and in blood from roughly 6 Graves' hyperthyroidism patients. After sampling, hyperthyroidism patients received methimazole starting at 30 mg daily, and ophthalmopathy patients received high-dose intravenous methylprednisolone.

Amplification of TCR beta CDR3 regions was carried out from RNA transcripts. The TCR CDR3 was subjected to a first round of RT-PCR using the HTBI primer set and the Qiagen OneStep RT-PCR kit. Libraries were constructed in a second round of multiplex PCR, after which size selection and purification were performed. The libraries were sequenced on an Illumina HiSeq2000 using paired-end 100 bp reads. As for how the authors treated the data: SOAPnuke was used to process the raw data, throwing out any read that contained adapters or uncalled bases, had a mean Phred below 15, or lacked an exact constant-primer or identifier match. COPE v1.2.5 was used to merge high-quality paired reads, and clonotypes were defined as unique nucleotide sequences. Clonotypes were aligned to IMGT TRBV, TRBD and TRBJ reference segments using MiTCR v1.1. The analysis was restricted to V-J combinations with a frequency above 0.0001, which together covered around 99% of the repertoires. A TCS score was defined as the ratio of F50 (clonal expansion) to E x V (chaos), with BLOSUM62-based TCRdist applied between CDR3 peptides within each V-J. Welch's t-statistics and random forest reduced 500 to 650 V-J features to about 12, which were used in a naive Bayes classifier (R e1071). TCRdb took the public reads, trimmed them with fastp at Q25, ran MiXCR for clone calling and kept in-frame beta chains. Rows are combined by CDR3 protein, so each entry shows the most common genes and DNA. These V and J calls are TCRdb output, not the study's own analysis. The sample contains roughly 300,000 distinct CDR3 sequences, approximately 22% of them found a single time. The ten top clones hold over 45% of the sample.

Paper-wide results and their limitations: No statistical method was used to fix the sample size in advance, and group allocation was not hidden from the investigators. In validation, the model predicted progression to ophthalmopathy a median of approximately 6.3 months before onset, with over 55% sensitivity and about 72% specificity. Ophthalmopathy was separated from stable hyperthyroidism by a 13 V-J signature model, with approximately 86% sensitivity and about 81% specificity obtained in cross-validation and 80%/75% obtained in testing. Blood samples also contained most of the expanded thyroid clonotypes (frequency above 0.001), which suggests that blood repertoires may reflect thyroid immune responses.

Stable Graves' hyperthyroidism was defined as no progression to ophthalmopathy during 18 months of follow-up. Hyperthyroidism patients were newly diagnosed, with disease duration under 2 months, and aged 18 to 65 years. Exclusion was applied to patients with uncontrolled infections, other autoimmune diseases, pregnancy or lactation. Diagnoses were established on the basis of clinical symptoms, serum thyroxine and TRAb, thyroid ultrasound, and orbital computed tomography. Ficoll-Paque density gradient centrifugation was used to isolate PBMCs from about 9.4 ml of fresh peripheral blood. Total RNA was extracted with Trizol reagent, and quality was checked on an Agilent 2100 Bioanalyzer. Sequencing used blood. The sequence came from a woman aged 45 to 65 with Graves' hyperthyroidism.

CDR3 reads: CASSFRLAEGADTQYF. Read as DNA, the sequence is TGTGCCAGCAGCTTCCGCCTAGCGGAAGGGGCAGATACGCAGTATTTT. The rearrangement joined TRBV11-2 to TRBJ2-3; 7 junctional bases match TRBD2. CDR1 SGHAT and CDR2 FQNNGV were looked up in the germline V gene. Germline trimming: 3 bases from V, 4 bases from J; junction bases outside gene matches: 10. There are 16 amino acids in the CDR3, from cysteine to phenylalanine inclusive. Just CDR3 DNA is preserved here, 48 bases in frame from base 1. The CDR3, completed at both ends by the reference TRBV11-2 and TRBJ2-3 genes, gives the full variable domain EAGVAQSPRYKIIEKRQSVAFWCNPISGHATLYWYQQILGQGPKLLIQFQNNGVVDDSQLPKDRFSAERLKGVDSTLKIQPAKLEDSAVYLCASSFRLAEGADTQYFGPGTRLTVL.